These 8 T cell receptor delta chains came from one sample sequenced in a study of γδ T cells in repeated Plasmodium falciparum infection. TCRdb re-called clones from the multiplex PCR reads via CATT. This sample has approximately 93,000 delta-chain clones, with roughly 0.9% found just once. Bulk repertoires came from Vgamma9/Vdelta2+ or Vdelta2-negative gammadelta T cells flow-sorted from PBMC. Sequencing was performed on gamma-delta T cells from blood. These TCRs come from a pool of human donors (malaria-infected and uninfected, not separated).

This clone showed up many times. CDR3 sequence: CALGESTMGYWGMLNTDKLIF. CDR3 nucleotide sequence: TGTGCTCTTGGGGAATCCACGATGGGCTACTGGGGGATGCTTAACACCGATAAACTCATCTTT. The chain recombines TRDV1 with TRDJ1; TRDD3 agrees at 10 bases. The J gene, missing from TCRdb, was assigned here through DNA to germline matching. The CDR3 has 21 amino acids. After removal of 2 bases from V and 0 bases from J, the junction contained 18 bases not matched to a gene. In germline, CDR1 is TSWWSYY, CDR2 QGS.

This clone was recorded at least ten times. This chain uses TRDV2 with TRDJ1; no reliable D call. This CDR3 is built from 17 residues. Trimming stripped 4 bases from V and 3 bases from J, with 23 bases between. Germline-derived CDR1 and CDR2 are GEAIGNYY and EKD. Written as DNA, the CDR3 is TGTGCCTGTGATAGCCTGTGGAGAGGGACTATCTCCGATAAACTCATCTTT. Residues: CACDSLWRGTISDKLIF.

This clone occurred a few times. It is likely a read error: a sequence one base away is far more abundant. Other nucleotide sequences from this sample produce the same CDR3. This chain uses TRDV2 with TRDJ1; possibly TRDD3 for D (6 bases). Assignment of the J gene here rests on matching the DNA to germline, because TCRdb gives none. From germline, CDR1 is GEAIGNYY and CDR2 EKD. This CDR3 spans 16 amino acids. The CDR3 DNA is TGTGCCTGCGACACCGTAGTCCGAGGGGATACCGATAAACTCATCTTT. Protein sequence: CACDTVVRGDTDKLIF.

As for this clone: This sequence is one base from a far larger clone and is likely a read error. Other DNA sequences in this sample translate to the same CDR3. The V call is TRDV1, the J call TRDJ1; 7 positions match TRDD2. TCRdb gives no J gene; it was assigned here by matching the DNA to germline. Unmatched junction bases numbered 14, after V lost 3 bases and J lost 1 base. This CDR3 has 18 amino acids. Germline V lookup: CDR1 TSWWSYY, CDR2 QGS. The CDR3 sequence is CALGDYFLAREGTDKLIF. CDR3 coding DNA: TGTGCTCTTGGGGACTACTTCCTAGCACGCGAGGGCACCGATAAACTCATCTTT.

Worth noting for this clone: TCRdb's entry gives the protein of a much larger clone, which mismatches this DNA's translation at residue 19, likely from a read error; the protein reported here is translated from the DNA. The CDR3 region has the DNA TGTGCCTGTGATTCCAAAACCAGTACGAGGCTGGGGGATACCTACACCGATAAACGCATCTTT. Its translation: CACDSKTSTRLGDTYTDKRIF. No call exists for the J gene, whereas the V gene is TRDV2; TRDD3 is the table's D call, not checked against the DNA. The CDR3 sequence is 21 residues long. Germline V CDR1 and CDR2: GEAIGNYY, EKD.

This clone was picked up many times. V is TRDV2 and J is TRDJ1, with D uncertain. Trimming pared 3 bases from V and 0 bases from J, leaving 22 bases between. Germline loops: CDR1 GEAIGNYY, CDR2 EKD. CDR3 length: 18 residues. The CDR3 loop is CACDRRLGSPLNTDKLIF. DNA of the CDR3: TGTGCCTGTGACCGCCGTTTGGGTTCCCCACTCAACACCGATAAACTCATCTTT.

This clone turned up a few times. It differs at one base from a far larger clone, so likely a read error. Other DNA sequences from this sample encode an identical CDR3 as well. This chain joins TRDV2 and TRDJ3; 10 bases map to TRDD3. There are 20 residues in the CDR3. CDR1 and CDR2 from the germline V gene are GEAIGNYY and EKD. The DNA of the CDR3 is TGTGCCTGTGACGCGACTGGGGGATCAGCTCGCTCCTGGGACACCCGGCAGATGTTTTTC. Translated: CACDATGGSARSWDTRQMFF.

Regarding this clone: A far more abundant clone sits one base away, making this likely a read error. Other DNA sequences in this sample translate to the same CDR3. This chain joins TRDV2 and TRDJ1; 13 nucleotides match TRDD3. TCRdb lists no J gene, so it was determined here by aligning the DNA to germline. The CDR3 is made up of 16 amino acids. CDR1 and CDR2 (germline): GEAIGNYY, EKD. The CDR3 region has the DNA TGTGCCTGCGACATACTGGGGGATACGGGCACCGATAAACTCATCTTT. Translated: CACDILGDTGTDKLIF.